This T cell receptor beta chain stems from a study of T cell repertoires in cytomegalovirus infection. At the level of the study: Both recently identified HLA-C-restricted and well-studied HLA-B-restricted CMV epitopes were used in the study.

From the reads, TCRdb called clonotypes with MiXCR, one entry per CDR3 protein. The data show a few hundred thousand distinct CDR3 sequences, with 25% seen just once and 10% to 15% held by the top ten. For this clonotype: What it recognizes is unknown.

The CDR3 is 12 residues long. Looked up from germline, CDR1 is SGHNT and CDR2 is YENEEA. V lost 10 bases and J lost 6; bases outside the gene matches: 9. Findings of the study overall: HLA-C-restricted CMV-specific TCR beta clonotypes were dominant in the ex vivo response.

The TCR comes from a human donor in good health (CMV status not recorded). Some clones in this sample may be carry-over from other donors' samples. This sequence joins TRBV11-3 and TRBJ2-7, with 7 bases fitting TRBD1. The material sequenced was cultured PBMCs, taken from culture after CMV antigen stimulation. This CDR3 reads CANSPGTAEQYV. In DNA, the CDR3 is TGTGCCAACTCACCCGGGACAGCCGAGCAGTACGTC.